The clone carrying this T cell receptor beta chain was recorded only once. Its antigen is unidentified. The source of the sample is a study of CD8+CD57+ T cells in acquired aplastic anemia. In the study overall: Sorted CD4+ and CD8+ cells gave an average of roughly 3.3 ug of DNA. Study-wide points: The study found no significant CD8+ Simpson's diversity difference between patients and controls. A set of more than 25 CD8+ CDR3 sequences was shared between patients and controls, and these sequences appeared highly expressed in patients.

Those patients picked for sequencing had displayed CD8+CD57+ cell expansion on flow cytometry. Each patient gave a blood sample that was collected before any therapy had been received. Genomic DNA, the template, was used for profiling of the TCR beta VDJ and CDR3. TCRdb itself ran the reads through MiXCR, one entry per CDR3 protein. The data show approximately 170,000 distinct CDR3 sequences, over 40% seen once. Trimming removed 0 bases from V and 0 bases from J; junction bases left unmatched: 5. This CDR3 is built from 18 residues. Germline lookup yields CDR1 SGDLS and CDR2 YYNGEE. The source of this sequence is a human donor with aplastic anemia. Sequenced: sorted CD4+, CD8+, or CD8+CD57+ T cells (not recorded which) from PBMCs. This sequence joins TRBV9 and TRBJ2-3; 12 positions agree with TRBD2. CDR3: CASSVETSGSSSTDTQYF. The CDR3 DNA sequence: TGTGCCAGCAGCGTAGAGACTAGCGGGAGTAGCAGCACAGATACGCAGTATTTT.